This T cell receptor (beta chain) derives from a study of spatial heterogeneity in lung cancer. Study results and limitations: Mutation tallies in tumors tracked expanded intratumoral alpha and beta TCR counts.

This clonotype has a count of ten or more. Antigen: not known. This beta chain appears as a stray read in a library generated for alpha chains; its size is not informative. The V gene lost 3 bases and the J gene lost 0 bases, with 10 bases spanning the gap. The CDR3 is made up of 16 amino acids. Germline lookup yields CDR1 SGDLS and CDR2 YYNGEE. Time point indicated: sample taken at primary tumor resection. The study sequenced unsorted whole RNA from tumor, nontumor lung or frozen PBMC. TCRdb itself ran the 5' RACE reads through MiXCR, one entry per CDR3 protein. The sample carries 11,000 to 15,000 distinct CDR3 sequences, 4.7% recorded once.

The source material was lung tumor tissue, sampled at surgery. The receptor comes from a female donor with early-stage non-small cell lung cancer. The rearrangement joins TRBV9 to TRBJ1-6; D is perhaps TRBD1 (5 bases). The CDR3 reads CASSGWGLSYNSPLHF. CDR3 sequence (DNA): TGTGCCAGCAGCGGTTGGGGCCTCTCCTATAATTCACCCCTCCACTTT. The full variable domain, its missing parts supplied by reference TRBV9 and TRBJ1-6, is DSGVTQTPKHLITATGQRVTLRCSPRSGDLSVYWYQQSLDQGLQFLIQYYNGEERAKGNILERFSAQQFPDLHSELNLSSLELGDSALYFCASSGWGLSYNSPLHFGNGTRLTVT.